This passage covers 28 T cell receptor beta chains from one sample sequenced in a study of cytomegalovirus exposure and HLA in healthy donors. This PCR relied on a set of 60 Vbeta primers and 13 Jbeta primers. Profiled with immunoSEQ multiplex PCR; TCRdb holds only in-frame clones, not every one. The sample consists of about 130,000 clones, just over 75% of them appearing once. The sequenced sample was PBMCs. The receptors here all came from a woman aged 50 to 60 in good health and CMV-seronegative.

This rearrangement joins TRBV7-9 to TRBJ1-5, with D possibly TRBD1 on 6 matching bases. V was clipped by 7 bases and J by 1 base, with 8 bases between them. The CDR3 contains 13 residues. Germline CDR1 is SEHNR and CDR2 is FQNEAQ (reference sequence). The CDR3 protein is CASTRGSNQPQHF. CDR3 bases: TGTGCCAGCACAAGGGGGAGCAATCAGCCCCAGCATTTT.

The J gene is TRBJ2-2, the V gene TRBV27; 10 bases map to TRBD2. The germline V gene has CDR1 MNHEY and CDR2 SMNVEV (reference sequence). Trimming cost V 3 bases and J 1 base; bases outside gene matches: 8. CDR3 length: 18 residues. Written as DNA, the CDR3 is TGTGCCAGCAGTTTTGAGGAGCGACTAGCGGGGAACACCGGGGAGCTGTTTTTT. Its protein is CASSFEERLAGNTGELFF.

This clone occurred a few times. The rearrangement joins TRBV28 to TRBJ2-7, with 9 bases fitting TRBD2. V shed 8 bases and J 4 bases; nucleotides not matched to a gene: 6. The CDR3 extends over 13 amino acids. From germline, CDR1 is MDHEN and CDR2 SYDVKM. The CDR3 DNA reads as TGTGCCAGCTTTAGCGGGAGCGGGTACGAGCAGTACTTC. It specifies CASFSGSGYEQYF.

This clone has a single count. V is TRBV30 and J is TRBJ2-7; TRBD1 might be the D (7 bases). Trimming shortened V by 2 bases and J by 5 bases, and 19 bases separated the two germline ends. Germline CDR1 GTSNPN, CDR2 SVGIG (reference sequence). There are 15 residues in the CDR3. The CDR3 sequence: CAWSFPQQGGNEQYF. CDR3 bases: TGTGCCTGGAGTTTCCCCCAGCAGGGGGGAAACGAGCAGTACTTC.

CDR3 loop: CASSLGRGNGELFF. As DNA, the CDR3 is TGTGCCAGCAGCTTGGGCAGGGGAAACGGGGAGCTGTTTTTT. V usage is TRBV5-4 and J usage is TRBJ2-2, with D maybe TRBD1 (6 bases). Germline assignment: CDR1 SGHNT and CDR2 YYREEE (reference sequence). The CDR3 totals 14 residues. Trimming shortened V by 0 bases and J by 7 bases, and 10 bases separated the two germline ends.

The chain is built from TRBV29-1 and TRBJ2-3, with 8 positions matching TRBD2. With 7 bases clipped from V and 5 bases from J, the junction kept 2 bases outside the gene matches. This CDR3 spans 11 amino acids. Germline V gene data show CDR1 as SQVTM and CDR2 as ANQGSEA. The CDR3 loop is CSAGGGDTQYF. The CDR3 DNA is TGCAGCGCCGGGGGGGGAGATACGCAGTATTTT.

CDR3 amino acids: CAISGSETYEQYF. DNA for the CDR3: TGTGCCATCAGTGGGTCAGAGACCTACGAGCAGTACTTC. The chain couples TRBV10-3 to TRBJ2-7; D not resolved. CDR1 and CDR2 from the germline V gene are ENHRY and SYGVKD. The CDR3 consists of 13 residues. The V end lost 4 bases, the J end lost 2 bases, and 9 bases lay between the germline ends.

The chain employs TRBV4-1 and TRBJ1-4; D unclear. The CDR3 has 15 residues. V lost 6 bases to trimming and J lost 5 bases, with 16 bases between them. Looked up from germline, CDR1 is MGHRA and CDR2 is YSYEKL. The CDR3 DNA reads TGCGCCAGCAGGGATTGGAACAGACCAAATGAAAAACTGTTTTTT. This gives the protein CASRDWNRPNEKLFF.

The CDR3 region is CASSPGTGMDQETQYF. The CDR3 nucleotides are TGTGCCAGCAGCCCCGGGACAGGGATGGACCAAGAGACCCAGTACTTC. The chain couples TRBV9 to TRBJ2-5; 9 bases align to TRBD1. The CDR3 extends over 16 amino acids. Germline lookup yields CDR1 SGDLS and CDR2 YYNGEE. V lost 4 bases, J lost 0 bases, and 7 bases stayed unmatched. Looking up the rest from reference TRBV9 and TRBJ2-5 gives the full variable domain: DSGVTQTPKHLITATGQRVTLRCSPRSGDLSVYWYQQSLDQGLQFLIQYYNGEERAKGNILERFSAQQFPDLHSELNLSSLELGDSALYFCASSPGTGMDQETQYFGPGTRLLVL.

The chain carries TRBV28 and TRBJ1-4; 8 bases line up with TRBD1. With V trimmed by 5 bases and J by 1 base, 9 bases remained unmatched. From germline, CDR1 is MDHEN and CDR2 SYDVKM. The CDR3 sequence is 17 residues long. The CDR3 DNA follows: TGTGCCAGCAGTCTCTCCCAGGGGGCCCTAACTAATGAAAAACTGTTTTTT. It codes for CASSLSQGALTNEKLFF.

The chain has TRBV7-3 and TRBJ2-1; 8 positions agree with TRBD2. Per the germline V gene, CDR1 is SGHTA and CDR2 is FQGTGA. This CDR3 region has 16 residues. V shed 2 bases, J shed 3 bases, and the junction held 6 bases outside the gene matches. The CDR3 loop reads CASSLYASGRYNEQFF. For the CDR3, the DNA is TGTGCCAGCAGCTTATACGCTAGCGGGCGCTACAATGAGCAGTTCTTC.

The rearrangement uses TRBV6-5 and TRBJ1-5, with TRBD1 as a possible D gene (6 bases). The CDR3 has 15 residues. Trimming removed 5 bases at V and 0 bases at J, with 11 bases between. In germline, CDR1 is MNHEY, CDR2 SVGAGI. This CDR3 is CASSPGQYSNQPQHF. CDR3 DNA sequence: TGTGCCAGCAGTCCCGGACAGTATAGCAATCAGCCCCAGCATTTT.

The chain couples TRBV18 to TRBJ1-1; D uncertain. V lost 3 bases, J lost 8 bases, and 13 bases lay in between. CDR3 length equals 13 residues. Per the germline V gene, CDR1 is KGHSH and CDR2 is LQKENI. CDR3 sequence (DNA): TGTGCCAGCTCACCGTCCCACGGGATAGAAGCTTTCTTT. This gives the protein CASSPSHGIEAFF.

V gene TRBV19 combines with J gene TRBJ2-1; D perhaps matches TRBD2 (5 bases). Germline lookup yields CDR1 LNHDA and CDR2 SQIVND (reference sequence). V lost 7 bases to trimming and J lost 0 bases, with 10 bases between them. The CDR3 spans 14 residues. The CDR3 spells CASTAVSSYNEQFF. The CDR3 nucleotides are TGTGCCAGTACAGCGGTCAGCTCCTACAATGAGCAGTTCTTC.

The V gene is TRBV10-3, the J gene TRBJ2-2, with TRBD2 matching over 9 bases. Per germline, CDR1 ENHRY and CDR2 SYGVKD. With V trimmed by 3 bases and J by 4 bases, 3 bases remained unmatched. This CDR3 spans 15 amino acids. The CDR3 region is CAISELAGVTGELFF. The CDR3, as DNA: TGTGCCATCAGTGAATTAGCGGGAGTCACCGGGGAGCTGTTTTTT.

The genes are TRBV6-5 and TRBJ1-1; D might be TRBD1 (6 bases). From germline, CDR1 is MNHEY and CDR2 SVGAGI. V lost 6 bases and J lost 5, with 13 bases in between. The CDR3 extends over 13 amino acids. The CDR3 DNA reads TGTGCCAGCAGAGCCCAGGGGAAAACTGAAGCTTTCTTT. Amino acid sequence: CASRAQGKTEAFF.

The chain links TRBV14 to TRBJ2-1; 14 nucleotides agree with TRBD2. The V segment lost 3 bases and the J segment 4 bases; nucleotides outside the gene matches: 8. Germline-derived CDR1 and CDR2 are SGHDN and FVKESK. The CDR3 loop spans 18 amino acids. The CDR3 here is CASSHFGLAGGGYNEQFF. The DNA for the CDR3 is TGTGCCAGCAGCCATTTCGGACTAGCGGGAGGCGGGTACAATGAGCAGTTCTTC.

V gene TRBV30 combines with J gene TRBJ1-4, with a tentative D call TRBD1 (6 bases). Germline CDR1 is GTSNPN and CDR2 is SVGIG (reference sequence). The CDR3 extends over 13 amino acids. Trimming removed 5 bases at V and 8 bases at J, with 15 bases between. This CDR3 is CAWHRVLGEKLFF. As DNA, the CDR3 is TGTGCCTGGCACAGGGTTCTTGGAGAAAAACTGTTTTTT.

CDR3 sequence reads: CASRAAGGYYNEQFF. The CDR3 nucleotides are TGTGCCAGCAGGGCAGCAGGGGGGTACTACAATGAGCAGTTCTTC. The J gene is TRBJ2-1, the V gene TRBV7-9, with D maybe TRBD1 (7 bases). Deletions cut 6 bases from V and 3 bases from J, with 15 bases between. The CDR3 loop spans 15 amino acids. From germline, CDR1 is SEHNR and CDR2 FQNEAQ (reference sequence).

There are a few counts of this clone. The rearrangement joins TRBV6-4 to TRBJ2-1, with D perhaps TRBD2 (5 bases). The CDR3 totals 16 residues. Germline CDR1 MRHNA, CDR2 SNTAGT. The V end lost 5 bases, the J end lost 0 bases, and 14 bases lay between the germline ends. The CDR3 sequence is CASSLIIGSSYNEQFF. The DNA for the CDR3 is TGTGCCAGCAGTCTCATAATAGGGAGCTCCTACAATGAGCAGTTCTTC.

This clone showed up just once. The chain combines TRBV5-4 with TRBJ2-7, with 8 bases lining up with TRBD2. Germline V gene data show CDR1 as SGHNT and CDR2 as YYREEE (reference sequence). V shed 4 bases and J 3 bases; nucleotides not matched to a gene: 12. The CDR3 totals 16 residues. CDR3 in DNA: TGTGCCAGCAGCCGAGGCCCGGGAGGGATTCTCTACGAGCAGTACTTC. Amino acids: CASSRGPGGILYEQYF.

The CDR3 loop is CAWSVPGQGTANEKLFF. CDR3 sequence (DNA): TGTGCCTGGAGTGTTCCGGGACAGGGAACAGCTAATGAAAAACTGTTTTTT. The chain uses TRBV30 and TRBJ1-4; 9 bases agree with TRBD1. The CDR3 has 17 residues. J was trimmed by 3 bases and V by 0 bases; bases with no gene match: 8. CDR1 GTSNPN and CDR2 SVGIG come from the germline V gene (reference sequence).

The chain combines TRBV5-1 with TRBJ2-2; 11 bases agree with TRBD2. From germline, CDR1 is SGHRS and CDR2 YFSETQ. This CDR3 is 16 amino acids long. The V gene end was trimmed by 1 base and the J gene end by 7 bases; junction bases not matched to a gene: 6. The CDR3 is CASSLPLAGVNGELFF. The CDR3, as DNA: TGCGCCAGCAGCTTGCCACTAGCGGGAGTTAACGGGGAGCTGTTTTTT.

The CDR3 DNA reads as TGTGCCAGCAGTTACCGCGGGACAGGGGTCGGGAATGAGCAGTTCTTC. Its translation: CASSYRGTGVGNEQFF. The chain carries TRBV6-5 and TRBJ2-1, with TRBD1 matching over 10 bases. V lost 2 bases and J lost 7; bases outside the gene matches: 8. The CDR3 extends over 16 amino acids. Germline V lookup: CDR1 MNHEY, CDR2 SVGAGI.

The chain is built from TRBV5-4 and TRBJ2-1; no firm D call. The CDR3 runs 11 residues. V lost 3 bases, J lost 5 bases, and 3 bases lay in between. Germline-derived CDR1 and CDR2 are SGHNT and YYREEE (reference sequence). The CDR3 sequence: CASSYNNEQFF. The CDR3 DNA reads TGTGCCAGCAGCTATAACAATGAGCAGTTCTTC. The whole variable domain, filled in from reference TRBV5-4 and TRBJ2-1, reads ETGVTQSPTHLIKTRGQQVTLRCSSQSGHNTVSWYQQALGQGPQFIFQYYREEENGRGNFPPRFSGLQFPNYSSELNVNALELDDSALYLCASSYNNEQFFGPGTRLTVL.

V and J are TRBV30 and TRBJ2-7, with D possibly matching TRBD1 (5 bases). Trimming pared 7 bases from V and 7 bases from J, leaving 20 bases between. The CDR3 spans 13 residues. Per the germline V gene, CDR1 is GTSNPN and CDR2 is SVGIG (reference sequence). CDR3 amino acids: CASQWSQGREQYV. The CDR3 region has the DNA TGTGCCTCCCAGTGGTCTCAGGGTCGGGAGCAGTACGTC.

This clone was seen only once. The genes are TRBV15 and TRBJ2-5; 7 bases are shared with TRBD1. The CDR3 has 14 amino acids. The V gene's germline CDR1 is LNHNV and CDR2 YYDKDF (reference sequence). J gave up 1 base and V 4 bases, and 3 bases lay outside the gene matches. CDR3 sequence: CATSIQGCQETQYF. Written as DNA, the CDR3 is TGTGCCACCAGCATACAGGGGTGCCAAGAGACCCAGTACTTC.

The J gene is TRBJ2-3, the V gene TRBV2; perhaps TRBD2 as D (6 bases). The length of the CDR3 is 16 residues. Per germline, CDR1 SNHLY and CDR2 FYNNEI. Deletions cut 2 bases from V and 1 base from J, with 13 bases between. CDR3 sequence reads: CASSEWASERTDTQYF. DNA for the CDR3: TGTGCCAGCAGTGAATGGGCTAGCGAACGCACAGATACGCAGTATTTT.